The sequence of this TCR beta chain was determined in a study of shared clonotypes between healthy human individuals. Across the study: Per-donor plates numbered three CD4 naive, three CD4 memory, two CD8 naive and one CD8 memory.

Regarding the study as a whole: Some naive CD4 clonotypes, about 5.5%, turned up in common across several donors.

The CDR3 consists of 14 residues. V lost 5 bases to trimming and J lost 12 bases, with 20 bases between them. Looked up from germline, CDR1 is LGHNT and CDR2 is FRNRAP. Once extracted for a subset, genomic DNA was divided evenly among several immunoSEQ plates. Authors' methods: ImmunoSEQ sequences covered only the junction and lacked quality scores; filtering therefore differed. Repertoires were generated with immunoSEQ multiplex PCR, while TCRdb's copy carries only in-frame clones and drops some. That table gives V, J and clone size, and the DNA gave D and trimming. The table has fewer than 2.5 million clones, roughly 93% seen once; the top ten hold roughly 0.36%. This clone was found once. Its antigen is currently unknown.

The sequence was obtained from a man in his late teens or twenties in good health. Some clones in this sample may be carry-over from other donors' samples. The specimen was naive CD4+ T cells from PBMCs. Noted subset: CD45RA+ positively selected. The chain joins TRBV12-5 to TRBJ1-5; D possibly corresponds to TRBD1 (5 bases). CDR3 DNA sequence: TGTGCTAGTGGTCCCCGGGGACCCAGAGAGAACCAGCATTTT. This codes for CASGPRGPRENQHF.